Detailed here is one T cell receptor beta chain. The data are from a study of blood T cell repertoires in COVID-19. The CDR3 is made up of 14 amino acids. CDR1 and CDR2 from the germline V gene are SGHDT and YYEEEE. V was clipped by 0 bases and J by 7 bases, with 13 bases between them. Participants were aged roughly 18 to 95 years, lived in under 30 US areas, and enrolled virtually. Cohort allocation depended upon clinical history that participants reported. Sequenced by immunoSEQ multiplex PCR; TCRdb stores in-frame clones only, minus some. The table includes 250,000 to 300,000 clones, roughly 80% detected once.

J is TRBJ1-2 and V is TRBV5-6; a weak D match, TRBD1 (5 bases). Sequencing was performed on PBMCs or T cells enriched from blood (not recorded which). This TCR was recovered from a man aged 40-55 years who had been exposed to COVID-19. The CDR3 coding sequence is TGTGCCAGCAGCTTGGGCAGGGCTTCTGGTGGCTACACCTTC. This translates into CASSLGRASGGYTF.